This T cell receptor beta chain appears in the sequencing data of a study of blood T cell repertoires in COVID-19. Study in general: COVID-19 samples, acute and convalescent, were from the United States, Italy and Spain.

The method was immunoSEQ multiplex PCR; TCRdb's version includes in-frame clones alone and lacks a portion of them. This sample carries around 150,000 clones, about 80% of them seen once, and the ten largest clones take around 3%. The study drew participants aged about 18 to 89 years from approximately 23 US areas. Each recovered donor of Cohort 3 presented with two negative PCRs, clearance, or symptom resolution. This receptor was identified in a woman aged 45-59 years who had recovered from COVID-19. The source material was PBMCs or T cells enriched from blood (not recorded which).

The CDR3 DNA is TGTGCCAGCAGCCCCGCTCCCGACAGGGGCGGTGGGGCCCTCCACTTT. It is translated as CASSPAPDRGGGALHF. The rearrangement uses TRBV13 and TRBJ1-6; 8 bases agree with TRBD1. The CDR3 is 16 residues long. Unmatched junction bases numbered 17, after V lost 5 bases and J lost 14 bases. The germline CDR1 and CDR2 sequences are PRHDT and FYEKMQ (reference sequence).